The 20 T cell receptor beta chains below all came from one sample that was sequenced in a study of CD8+CD57+ T cells in acquired aplastic anemia. The study profiled TCR beta VDJ and CDR3 using genomic DNA as template. A single record per CDR3 protein comes from TCRdb applying MiXCR to the reads. The sample contains 200,000 to 250,000 distinct CDR3 sequences, roughly 35% of which appear only once. The sequencing sample was made of sorted CD4+, CD8+, or CD8+CD57+ T cells (not recorded which) from PBMCs. These TCRs come from a human donor in good health, serving as a control.

The chain links TRBV7-2 to TRBJ2-7; 7 bases are a match to TRBD2. The J segment lost 1 base and the V segment lost 1 base, leaving 4 bases of the junction unmatched. Germline loops: CDR1 SGHTA, CDR2 FQGNSA. The CDR3 is made up of 15 amino acids. The CDR3 is CASSLEAGLSYEQYF. The CDR3 DNA reads as TGTGCCAGCAGCTTAGAAGCGGGGCTATCCTACGAGCAGTACTTC. Filled out from reference TRBV7-2 and TRBJ2-7, the complete variable domain reads GAGVSQSPSNKVTEKGKDVELRCDPISGHTALYWYRQSLGQGLEFLIYFQGNSAPDKSGLPSDRFSAERTGGSVSTLTIQRTQQEDSAVYLCASSLEAGLSYEQYFGPGTRLTVT.

V gene TRBV12-3 or TRBV12-4 combines with J gene TRBJ1-1; 11 bases are a match to TRBD1. Trimming removed 5 bases from V and 10 bases from J; junction bases left unmatched: 6. The length of the CDR3 is 13 residues. CDR3 nucleotides: TGTGCCAGCAGTCCCCGGACAGGGGGCACAGCTTTCTTT. It translates to CASSPRTGGTAFF.

This clonotype was recorded many times. This chain links TRBV5-1 with TRBJ1-5; TRBD1 is a possible D gene (5 bases). With 3 bases removed from V and 4 bases from J, the gap between germline ends came to 11 bases. CDR1 and CDR2 (germline): SGHRS, YFSETQ. This CDR3 has 14 amino acids. In DNA, the CDR3 is TGCGCCAGCAGCTCCGTTGGGGGAAATCAGCCCCAGCATTTT. Translation gives CASSSVGGNQPQHF.

In the case of this clonotype: This may be a read error: a much more frequent sequence differs by one nucleotide. J is TRBJ1-4 and V is TRBV2; the D gene is possibly TRBD1 (5 bases). The CDR3 consists of 15 residues. In germline, CDR1 is SNHLY, CDR2 FYNNEI. The ends were cut back, 4 bases at V and 0 bases at J, with 9 bases in the middle. The CDR3, as DNA: TGTGCCAGCAGTGGACAGCCCGCAACTAATGAAAAACTGTTTTTT. Translation: CASSGQPATNEKLFF.

V gene TRBV5-1 combines with J gene TRBJ1-1; no firm D call. V was clipped by 1 base and J by 4 bases, with 14 bases between them. CDR3 size: 15 residues. The germline gives CDR1 SGHRS, CDR2 YFSETQ. The CDR3 DNA sequence: TGCGCCAGCAGCTTGTCCCCAGGAATGAGCACTGAAGCTTTCTTT. It translates to CASSLSPGMSTEAFF.

In the case of this clonotype: A much larger clone lies a single base off, so this may be a read error. This chain uses TRBV20-1 with TRBJ2-7; 7 nucleotides align to TRBD2. V trimming: 2 bases; J trimming: 2 bases; junction bases outside the gene matches: 15. Germline V gives CDR1 DFQATT, CDR2 SNEGSKA (reference sequence). The length of the CDR3 is 17 residues. The CDR3 loop is CSARSIETSGTTYEQYF. CDR3 nucleotides: TGCAGTGCTAGATCCATAGAGACGAGCGGGACCACCTACGAGCAGTACTTC.

This clonotype has ten or more counts. This sequence joins TRBV10-3 and TRBJ1-5, with TRBD1 matching over 9 bases. V dropped 2 bases and J dropped 6; count of bases not matched to a gene: 5. This CDR3 comprises 15 residues. Germline CDR1 ENHRY, CDR2 SYGVKD. The CDR3 protein is CAISEGQGRAQPQHF. In nucleotides, the CDR3 is TGTGCCATCAGTGAGGGACAGGGGCGGGCTCAGCCCCAGCATTTT.

Sample share makes this clonotype medium-sized. This chain connects TRBV2 to TRBJ2-7; 7 bases align to TRBD2. The CDR3 contains 14 residues. J was trimmed by 6 bases and V by 2 bases; bases with no gene match: 7. Germline V CDR1 and CDR2: SNHLY, FYNNEI. Here the CDR3 DNA reads TGTGCCAGCAGTGAACATGGCAGGGAGGGCGAGCAGTACTTC. Protein product: CASSEHGREGEQYF.

This clonotype was detected a few times. The CDR3: CASSLAKYRDRENQPQHF. The CDR3, as DNA: TGCGCCAGCAGCTTGGCCAAATACCGGGACAGGGAGAATCAGCCCCAGCATTTT. The genes are TRBV5-1 and TRBJ1-5, with 9 positions matching TRBD1. J was trimmed by 4 bases and V by 0 bases; bases with no gene match: 11. The germline V gene encodes CDR1 SGHRS and CDR2 YFSETQ. The CDR3 has 18 amino acids.

This CDR3 reads CASSYELGRENSPLHF. CDR3 nucleotide sequence: TGTGCCAGCAGTTACGAACTAGGCAGGGAAAATTCACCCCTCCACTTT. This chain uses TRBV27 with TRBJ1-6; a weak D match, TRBD1 (5 bases). This CDR3 contains 16 residues. Looked up from germline, CDR1 is MNHEY and CDR2 is SMNVEV (reference sequence). Trimming took 4 bases from V and 7 from J, leaving 17 bases between them.

This clonotype was seen more than once but under ten times. The J gene is TRBJ1-1, the V gene TRBV11-2, with 7 bases fitting TRBD1. In germline, CDR1 is SGHAT, CDR2 FQNNGV. Trimming removed 3 bases from V and 0 bases from J; junction bases left unmatched: 7. The CDR3 runs 16 residues. CDR3: CASSFTGVGMNTEAFF. Written as DNA, the CDR3 is TGTGCCAGCAGCTTTACAGGGGTGGGCATGAACACTGAAGCTTTCTTT.

A note on this clonotype: Being one base from a much bigger clone, this may be a read error. The CDR3 DNA reads as TGCAGTGCCAGAGCACAGGGGTACAATGAGCAGTTCTTC. Translation gives CSARAQGYNEQFF. The gene calls are TRBV20-1 and TRBJ2-1; 7 bases match TRBD1. The CDR3 totals 13 residues. Germline V gene data show CDR1 as DFQATT and CDR2 as SNEGSKA (reference sequence).

This clonotype was counted a few times. This rearrangement joins TRBV6-1 to TRBJ1-5, with D possibly TRBD1 on 5 matching bases. The V end lost 6 bases, the J end lost 6 bases, and 15 bases lay between the germline ends. CDR3 length: 14 amino acids. Per germline, CDR1 MNHNS and CDR2 SASEGT. The CDR3 region is CASRAGPASQPQHF. The DNA of the CDR3 is TGTGCCAGCAGGGCAGGGCCCGCAAGTCAGCCCCAGCATTTT.

This sequence joins TRBV30 and TRBJ1-2, with 7 bases matching TRBD1. The germline CDR1 and CDR2 sequences are GTSNPN and SVGIG (reference sequence). With V trimmed by 3 bases and J by 2 bases, 12 bases remained unmatched. The CDR3 totals 16 residues. The chain's CDR3 is CAWSRYGQEMNYGYTF. DNA for the CDR3: TGTGCCTGGAGCCGGTATGGACAGGAGATGAACTATGGCTACACCTTC.

The rearrangement joins TRBV9 to TRBJ2-1; D gene unclear. Per the germline V gene, CDR1 is SGDLS and CDR2 is YYNGEE. CDR3 length: 12 amino acids. Trimming took off 2 bases at V and 5 bases at J, with 5 bases between the two ends. CDR3 DNA: TGTGCCAGCAGCGTGACCAACAATGAGCAGTTCTTC. Its protein is CASSVTNNEQFF.

The chain joins TRBV20-1 to TRBJ2-5; D may be TRBD2 (5 bases). V lost 4 bases and J lost 5, with 11 bases in between. The length of the CDR3 is 12 residues. Germline CDR1 and CDR2: DFQATT and SNEGSKA (reference sequence). The CDR3 is CSANGGGETQYF. DNA of the CDR3: TGCAGTGCTAACGGCGGCGGGGAGACCCAGTACTTC.

This clonotype was counted at least ten times. The rearrangement uses TRBV2 and TRBJ2-5; TRBD2 agrees at 9 bases. The CDR3 loop spans 16 amino acids. The germline CDR1 and CDR2 sequences are SNHLY and FYNNEI. The ends lost 2 bases at V and 5 bases at J; junction bases unmatched: 9. The CDR3 spells CASSELAGRGLETQYF. The CDR3 bases are TGTGCCAGCAGTGAACTAGCGGGGAGAGGGCTGGAGACCCAGTACTTC.

This rearrangement joins TRBV10-3 to TRBJ2-1; the match to TRBD2 covers 10 bases. The CDR3 extends over 15 amino acids. Trimming took 5 bases from V and 8 from J; bases not matched to a gene: 9. The V gene's germline CDR1 is ENHRY and CDR2 SYGVKD. CDR3 sequence: CAISLPGLAYHEQFF. CDR3 DNA sequence: TGTGCCATCAGTCTACCGGGACTAGCGTATCATGAGCAGTTCTTC.

Ten or more counts support this clonotype. V and J are TRBV2 and TRBJ1-5; D not resolved. The CDR3 extends over 15 amino acids. With 4 bases removed from V and 0 bases from J, the gap between germline ends came to 10 bases. CDR1 is SNHLY, CDR2 FYNNEI, per germline. CDR3 in amino acids: CASSVSGNSNQPQHF. DNA for the CDR3: TGTGCCAGCAGTGTCTCGGGGAATAGCAATCAGCCCCAGCATTTT.

The J gene is TRBJ2-7, the V gene TRBV20-1; a possible D gene is TRBD2 (7 bases). Germline V CDR1 and CDR2: DFQATT, SNEGSKA (reference sequence). This CDR3 region has 13 residues. The CDR3 nucleotides are TGCAGCGTCAAGGCGGGGGCAACCTACGAGCAGTACTTC. This encodes CSVKAGATYEQYF.